The entry that follows covers one TCR beta chain sequence. Its specificity is not known. Clones were read by immunoSEQ multiplex PCR, and TCRdb kept only the in-frame ones, dropping some. The sample records 12,000 or so clones, roughly 60% being singletons. The germline V and J ends were trimmed by 4 bases and 2 bases, with 12 bases remaining between them. The CDR3 sequence is 14 residues long. CDR1 and CDR2 from the germline V gene are SGHAT and FQNNGV. The sample originates from a study of cytotoxic CD8 clonotypes in ibrutinib-treated CLL. Findings and caveats of the study: Relative to age-matched healthy donors, clonality at baseline was higher, and it tracked circulating CD8+ T-cell counts.

The chain joins TRBV11-2 to TRBJ2-7; perhaps TRBD2 as D (7 bases). The sequence came from a human donor with chronic lymphocytic leukemia. The material sequenced was PBMCs, taken before ibrutinib treatment. The CDR3 region is CASSSGGGAYEQYF. CDR3 nucleotide sequence: TGTGCCAGCAGCTCTGGGGGGGGCGCCTACGAGCAGTACTTC.